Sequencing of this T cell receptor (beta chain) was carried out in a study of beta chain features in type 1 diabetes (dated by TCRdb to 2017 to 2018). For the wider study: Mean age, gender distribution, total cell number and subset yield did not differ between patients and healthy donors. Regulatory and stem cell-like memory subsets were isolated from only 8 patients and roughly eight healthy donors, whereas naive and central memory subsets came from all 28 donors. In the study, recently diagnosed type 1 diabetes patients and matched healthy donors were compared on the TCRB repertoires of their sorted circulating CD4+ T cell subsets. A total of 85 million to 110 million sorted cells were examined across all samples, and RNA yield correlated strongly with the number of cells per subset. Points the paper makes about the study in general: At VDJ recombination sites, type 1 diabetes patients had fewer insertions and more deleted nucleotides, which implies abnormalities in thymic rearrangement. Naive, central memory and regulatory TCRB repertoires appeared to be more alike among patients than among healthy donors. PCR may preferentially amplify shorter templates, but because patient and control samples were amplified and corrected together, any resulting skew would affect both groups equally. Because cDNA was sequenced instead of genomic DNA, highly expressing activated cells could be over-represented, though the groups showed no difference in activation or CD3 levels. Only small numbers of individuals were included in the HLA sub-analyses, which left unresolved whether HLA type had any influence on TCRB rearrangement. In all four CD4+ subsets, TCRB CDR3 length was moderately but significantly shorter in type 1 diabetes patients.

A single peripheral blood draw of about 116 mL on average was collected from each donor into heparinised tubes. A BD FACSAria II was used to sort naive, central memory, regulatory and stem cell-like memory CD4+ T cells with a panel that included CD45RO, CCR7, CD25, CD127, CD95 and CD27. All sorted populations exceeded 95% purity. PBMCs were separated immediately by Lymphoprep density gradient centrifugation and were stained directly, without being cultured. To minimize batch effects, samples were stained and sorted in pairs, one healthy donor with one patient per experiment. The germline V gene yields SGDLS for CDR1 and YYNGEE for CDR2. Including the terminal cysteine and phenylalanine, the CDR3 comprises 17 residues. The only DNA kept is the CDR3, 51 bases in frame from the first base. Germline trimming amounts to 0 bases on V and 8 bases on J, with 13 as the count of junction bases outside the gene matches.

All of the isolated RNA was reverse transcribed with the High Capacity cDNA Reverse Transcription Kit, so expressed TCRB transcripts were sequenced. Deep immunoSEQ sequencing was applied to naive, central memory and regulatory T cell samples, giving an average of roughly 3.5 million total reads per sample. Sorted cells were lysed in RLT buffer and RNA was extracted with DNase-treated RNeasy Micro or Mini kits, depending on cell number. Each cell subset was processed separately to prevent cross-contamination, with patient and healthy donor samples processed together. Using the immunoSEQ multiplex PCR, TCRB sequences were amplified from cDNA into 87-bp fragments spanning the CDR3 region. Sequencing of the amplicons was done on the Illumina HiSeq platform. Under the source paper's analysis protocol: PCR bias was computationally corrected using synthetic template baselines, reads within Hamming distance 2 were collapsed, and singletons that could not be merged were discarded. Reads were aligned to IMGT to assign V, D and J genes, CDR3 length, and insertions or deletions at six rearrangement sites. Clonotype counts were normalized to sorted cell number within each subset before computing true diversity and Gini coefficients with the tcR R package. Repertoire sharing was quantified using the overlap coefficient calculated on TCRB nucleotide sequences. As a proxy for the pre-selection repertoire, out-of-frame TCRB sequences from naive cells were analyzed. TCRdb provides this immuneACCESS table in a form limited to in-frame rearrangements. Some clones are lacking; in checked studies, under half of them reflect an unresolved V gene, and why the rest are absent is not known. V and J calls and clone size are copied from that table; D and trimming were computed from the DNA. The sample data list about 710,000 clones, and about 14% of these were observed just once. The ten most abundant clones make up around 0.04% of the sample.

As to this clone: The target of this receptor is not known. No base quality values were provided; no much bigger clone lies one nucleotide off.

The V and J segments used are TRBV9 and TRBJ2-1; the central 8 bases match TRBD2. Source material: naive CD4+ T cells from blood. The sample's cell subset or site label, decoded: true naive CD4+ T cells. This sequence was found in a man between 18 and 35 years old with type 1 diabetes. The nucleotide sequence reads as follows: TGTGCCAGCAGCGTAGCTCGGGGGACTAGTTTCTTCGATGAGCAGTTCTTC. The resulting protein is CASSVARGTSFFDEQFF. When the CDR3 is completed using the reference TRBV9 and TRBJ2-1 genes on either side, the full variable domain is DSGVTQTPKHLITATGQRVTLRCSPRSGDLSVYWYQQSLDQGLQFLIQYYNGEERAKGNILERFSAQQFPDLHSELNLSSLELGDSALYFCASSVARGTSFFDEQFFGPGTRLTVL.